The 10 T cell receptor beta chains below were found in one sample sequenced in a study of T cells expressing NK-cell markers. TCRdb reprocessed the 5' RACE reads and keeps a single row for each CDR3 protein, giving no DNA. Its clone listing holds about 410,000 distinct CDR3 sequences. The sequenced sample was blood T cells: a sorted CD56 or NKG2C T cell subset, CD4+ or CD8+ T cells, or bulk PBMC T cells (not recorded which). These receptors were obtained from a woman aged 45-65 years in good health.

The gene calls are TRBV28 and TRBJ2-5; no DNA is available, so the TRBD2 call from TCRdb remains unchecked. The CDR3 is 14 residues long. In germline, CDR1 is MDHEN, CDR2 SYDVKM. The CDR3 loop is CASIKETRKETQYF.

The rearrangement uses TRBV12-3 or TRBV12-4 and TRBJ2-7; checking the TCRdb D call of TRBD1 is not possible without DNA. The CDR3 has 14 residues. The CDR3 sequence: CASSLRGAWYEQYF.

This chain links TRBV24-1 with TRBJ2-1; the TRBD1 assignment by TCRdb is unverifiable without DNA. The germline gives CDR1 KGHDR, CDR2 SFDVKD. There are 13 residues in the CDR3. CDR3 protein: CATSDPQGSEQFF.

The CDR3 reads CASSLRETDTQYF. The V gene is TRBV7-9, the J gene TRBJ2-3; TCRdb picks TRBD2, but there is no DNA to check that call. Germline V gives CDR1 SEHNR, CDR2 FQNEAQ (reference sequence). The length of the CDR3 is 13 residues.

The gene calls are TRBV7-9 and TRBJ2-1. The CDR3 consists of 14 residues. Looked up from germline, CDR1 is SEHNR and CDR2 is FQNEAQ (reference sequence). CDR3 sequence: CASSLEPGRNEQFF. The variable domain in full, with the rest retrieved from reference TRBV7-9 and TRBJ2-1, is DTGVSQNPRHKITKRGQNVTFRCDPISEHNRLYWYRQTLGQGPEFLTYFQNEAQLEKSRLLSDRFSAERPKGSFSTLEIQRTEQGDSAMYLCASSLEPGRNEQFFGPGTRLTVL.

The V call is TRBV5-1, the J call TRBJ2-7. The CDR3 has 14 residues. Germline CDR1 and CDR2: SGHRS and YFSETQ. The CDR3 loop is CASSLRRGSYEQYF.

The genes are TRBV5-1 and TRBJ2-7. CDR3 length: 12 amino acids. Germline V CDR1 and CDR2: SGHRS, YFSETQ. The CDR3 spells CASMGDSYEQYF.

This chain's CDR3 is CASSHLYTDTQYF. The rearrangement links TRBV3-1 to TRBJ2-3. The CDR3 runs 13 residues. CDR1 and CDR2 (germline): LGHDT, YNNKEL (reference sequence).

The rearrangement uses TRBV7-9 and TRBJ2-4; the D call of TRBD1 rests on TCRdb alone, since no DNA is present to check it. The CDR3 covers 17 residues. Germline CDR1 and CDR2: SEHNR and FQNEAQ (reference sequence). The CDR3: CASSLGGRGEAKNIQYF.

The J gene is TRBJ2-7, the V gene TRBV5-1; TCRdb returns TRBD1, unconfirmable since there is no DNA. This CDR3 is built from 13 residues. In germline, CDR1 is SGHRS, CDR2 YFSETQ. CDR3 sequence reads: CASSLVPGYEQYF.